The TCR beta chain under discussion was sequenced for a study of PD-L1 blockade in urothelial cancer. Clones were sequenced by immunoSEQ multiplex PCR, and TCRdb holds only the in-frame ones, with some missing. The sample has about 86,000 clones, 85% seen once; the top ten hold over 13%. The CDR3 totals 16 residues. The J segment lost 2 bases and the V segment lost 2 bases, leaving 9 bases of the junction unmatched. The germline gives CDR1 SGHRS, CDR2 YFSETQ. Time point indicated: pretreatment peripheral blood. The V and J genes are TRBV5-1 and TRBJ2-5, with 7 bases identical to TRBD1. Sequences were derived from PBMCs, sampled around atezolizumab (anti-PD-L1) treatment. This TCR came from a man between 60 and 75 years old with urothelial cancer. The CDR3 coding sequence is TGCGCCAGCAGCTTTTCAATCTTGACAGGGCAAGAGACCCAGTACTTC. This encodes CASSFSILTGQETQYF.